The 20 T cell receptor beta chains listed next were all sequenced from one sample in a study of T-cell reconstitution after alpha-beta-depleted transplantation in children. Construction of the TCRbeta library involved unique molecular identifiers. TCRdb called the PCR reads again in MiXCR, with one record for every CDR3 protein. The sample shows roughly 200,000 distinct CDR3 sequences, 9.5% to 13% of them seen only once. Sequences were derived from PBMCs, sampled before TCRalphabeta/CD19-depleted stem cell transplant. These receptors were obtained from a child younger than two with acute myeloid leukemia, due to receive a stem cell transplant.

This clonotype was detected only a few times. This chain connects TRBV2 to TRBJ2-7; the D gene is possibly TRBD2 (6 bases). CDR3 length equals 13 residues. Germline V gives CDR1 SNHLY, CDR2 FYNNEI. V shed 2 bases and J shed 7 bases, with 12 bases lying between them. CDR3 sequence (DNA): TGTGCCAGCAGTGAACGACTCGCGGGGGAGCAGTACTTC. This encodes CASSERLAGEQYF.

This clonotype was seen only a few times. The J gene is TRBJ1-4, the V gene TRBV6-5; D gene ambiguous. CDR1 and CDR2 from the germline V gene are MNHEY and SVGAGI. The CDR3 is 15 residues long. Trimming removed 0 bases at V and 4 bases at J, with 9 bases between. The CDR3 region is CASSYSGGNNEKLFF. The CDR3 DNA sequence: TGTGCCAGCAGTTACTCGGGCGGAAATAATGAAAAACTGTTTTTT.

In this sample, this clonotype turned up many times. This chain connects TRBV20-1 to TRBJ2-7; D gene ambiguous. V was trimmed by 0 bases and J by 3 bases, leaving 6 bases between them. From germline, CDR1 is DFQATT and CDR2 SNEGSKA (reference sequence). The CDR3 extends over 12 amino acids. The CDR3 region is CSAREAYYEQYF. The CDR3 coding sequence is TGCAGTGCTAGAGAGGCATACTACGAGCAGTACTTC.

This clonotype was detected many times. V gene TRBV5-5 combines with J gene TRBJ1-2; perhaps TRBD1 as D (6 bases). CDR1 SGHKS and CDR2 YYEKEE come from the germline V gene (reference sequence). The CDR3 contains 14 residues. Trimming shortened V by 1 base and J by 4 bases, and 11 bases separated the two germline ends. CDR3 in DNA: TGTGCCAGCAGCTTGAGGGGGTTCCTCTATGGCTACACCTTC. It is translated as CASSLRGFLYGYTF.

This clonotype has ten or more counts. V is TRBV4-1 and J is TRBJ2-7; a possible D gene is TRBD2 (6 bases). The CDR3 is 17 amino acids. CDR1 MGHRA and CDR2 YSYEKL come from the germline V gene. Trimming cost V 4 bases and J 0 bases, with 19 bases left between them. The CDR3, as DNA: TGCGCCAGCAGCCCCTTGCCCGGGGGTTCCAGCTCCTACGAGCAGTACTTC. Encoded protein: CASSPLPGGSSSYEQYF.

This sequence joins TRBV3-1 and TRBJ2-1; TRBD2 agrees at 8 bases. The CDR3 covers 15 residues. Germline V CDR1 and CDR2: LGHDT, YNNKEL (reference sequence). V was pared by 4 bases and J by 10 bases, with 12 bases of the junction left unmatched. The CDR3, as DNA: TGTGCCAGCAGCCCCAGACTAGCGACTTTCAACGAGCAGTTCTTC. Residues: CASSPRLATFNEQFF.

This clonotype was seen repeatedly, ten times or more. V is TRBV5-1 and J is TRBJ2-1; TRBD2 aligns across 12 bases. J was trimmed by 7 bases and V by 5 bases; bases with no gene match: 16. CDR1 is SGHRS and CDR2 is YFSETQ in the germline V gene. There are 18 residues in the CDR3. Written as DNA, the CDR3 is TGCGCCAGCAGTTCCGAACAACGGACTAGCGGGGTGGGGAATGAGCAGTTCTTC. This translates into CASSSEQRTSGVGNEQFF.

This clonotype has at least ten counts. This chain joins TRBV29-1 and TRBJ2-7; no clear D. This CDR3 has 12 amino acids. Germline CDR1 SQVTM, CDR2 ANQGSEA. V was trimmed by 7 bases and J by 5 bases, leaving 15 bases between them. The CDR3 nucleotides are TGCAGCGCCCGGTTATTAAACAACGAGCAGTACTTC. It is translated as CSARLLNNEQYF.

This clonotype has ten or more counts. The chain employs TRBV20-1 and TRBJ2-5, with D uncertain. V shed 4 bases and J shed 1 base, with 4 bases lying between them. The length of the CDR3 is 11 residues. The V gene's germline CDR1 is DFQATT and CDR2 SNEGSKA (reference sequence). This CDR3 is CSATRQETQYF. In DNA form, the CDR3 reads TGCAGTGCTACTCGCCAAGAGACCCAGTACTTC.

This clonotype came up a few times. This chain's CDR3 is CSVEPDRVPEAFF. For the CDR3, the DNA is TGCAGCGTTGAGCCAGACAGGGTCCCTGAAGCTTTCTTT. This sequence joins TRBV29-1 and TRBJ1-1; 7 nucleotides match TRBD1. This CDR3 has 13 residues. CDR1 SQVTM and CDR2 ANQGSEA come from the germline V gene. The V segment lost 3 bases and the J segment 6 bases; nucleotides outside the gene matches: 7.

This clonotype was picked up many times. The chain carries TRBV20-1 and TRBJ1-6, with 8 bases lining up with TRBD1. Trimming at V came to 2 bases and at J to 8 bases, leaving 11 bases not matched to a gene. Germline values: CDR1 DFQATT, CDR2 SNEGSKA (reference sequence). The CDR3 sequence is 16 residues long. Here the CDR3 DNA reads TGCAGTGCTAGACCCCCTGCAGGGGGCTGGGATTCACCCCTCCACTTT. Translated: CSARPPAGGWDSPLHF.

The table lists this clonotype with many counts. CDR3 DNA: TGCAGTGCCAGCGGGGCGGCTGGAGGGGGCTCCTACAATGAGCAGTTCTTC. This codes for CSASGAAGGGSYNEQFF. The rearrangement links TRBV20-1 to TRBJ2-1, with a possible D match to TRBD2 (7 bases). V shed 6 bases and J shed 0 bases, with 21 bases lying between them. Germline-derived CDR1 and CDR2 are DFQATT and SNEGSKA (reference sequence). The CDR3 runs to 17 residues.

V gene TRBV5-4 combines with J gene TRBJ2-2, with D hard to call. Germline V gives CDR1 SGHNT, CDR2 YYREEE (reference sequence). Trimming removed 4 bases from V and 0 bases from J, with 10 bases in between. The length of the CDR3 is 15 residues. The CDR3 loop reads CASSPPTANTGELFF. DNA of the CDR3: TGTGCCAGCAGCCCCCCTACGGCGAACACCGGGGAGCTGTTTTTT.

This clonotype was counted between two and nine times. This chain joins TRBV7-2 and TRBJ2-7; possible D gene TRBD1, 5 bases. This CDR3 contains 16 residues. Germline-derived CDR1 and CDR2 are SGHTA and FQGNSA. The V and J ends lost 7 bases and 6 bases respectively, with 25 bases between them. Here the CDR3 DNA reads TGTGCCAGCAACTCCAACACCTCTCCTCGAAGGGGCGAGCAGTACTTC. Translation gives CASNSNTSPRRGEQYF. Complete variable domain (other parts from reference TRBV7-2 and TRBJ2-7): GAGVSQSPSNKVTEKGKDVELRCDPISGHTALYWYRQSLGQGLEFLIYFQGNSAPDKSGLPSDRFSAERTGGSVSTLTIQRTQQEDSAVYLCASNSNTSPRRGEQYFGPGTRLTVT.

This clonotype has ten or more counts. The chain links TRBV30 to TRBJ2-1; D is ambiguous. The CDR3 is made up of 11 amino acids. V was pared by 0 bases and J by 7 bases, with 4 bases between. CDR1 is GTSNPN, CDR2 SVGIG, per germline (reference sequence). CDR3 DNA: TGTGCCTGGAGTGTAGCTAATGAGCAGTTCTTC. Translating gives CAWSVANEQFF.

This clonotype was found many times. The J gene is TRBJ1-2, the V gene TRBV12-3 or TRBV12-4; D gene unclear. The CDR3 consists of 13 residues. The V end was cut by 3 bases, the J end by 4 bases, with 9 bases between. The CDR3 spells CASSFGVLYGYTF. The CDR3 region has the DNA TGTGCCAGCAGTTTCGGTGTCCTCTATGGCTACACCTTC.

There are many counts of this clonotype. This chain connects TRBV5-1 to TRBJ2-2, with 10 nucleotides matching TRBD2. This CDR3 region has 15 residues. V was pared by 5 bases and J by 7 bases, with 8 bases of the junction left unmatched. Germline assignment: CDR1 SGHRS and CDR2 YFSETQ. The CDR3 DNA reads as TGCGCCAGCAGAACCGGGACTAGCGATGGCGGGGAGCTGTTTTTT. This translates into CASRTGTSDGGELFF.

This clonotype occurred many times. The CDR3 loop is CASRPQLNTEAFF. The CDR3 coding sequence is TGTGCCAGCAGACCACAGTTGAACACTGAAGCTTTCTTT. The rearrangement joins TRBV28 to TRBJ1-1; D unclear. This CDR3 contains 13 residues. Germline lookup yields CDR1 MDHEN and CDR2 SYDVKM. V gave up 6 bases and J gave up 0 bases, with 8 bases separating them.

In its sample, this clonotype was seen many times. The CDR3: CAISASGGTDTQYF. Written as DNA, the CDR3 is TGTGCCATCTCTGCTAGCGGGGGCACAGATACGCAGTATTTT. This chain links TRBV10-3 with TRBJ2-3, with 9 bases matching TRBD2. After removal of 8 bases from V and 1 base from J, the junction contained 4 bases not matched to a gene. The CDR3 runs 14 residues. CDR1 ENHRY and CDR2 SYGVKD come from the germline V gene.

This clonotype was detected many times. The rearrangement links TRBV7-7 to TRBJ2-1; no clear D gene. Germline CDR1 SSHAT, CDR2 FNYEAQ (reference sequence). The CDR3 has 13 amino acids. V lost 1 base, J lost 10 bases, and 11 bases lay in between. The CDR3 DNA is TGTGCCAGCAGCTTAGTCGGAAGTCGGGAGCAGTTCTTC. Encoded protein: CASSLVGSREQFF. The whole variable domain, remainder taken from reference TRBV7-7 and TRBJ2-1, is GAGVSQSPRYKVTKRGQDVTLRCDPISSHATLYWYQQALGQGPEFLTYFNYEAQPDKSGLPSDRFSAERPEGSISTLTIQRTEQRDSAMYRCASSLVGSREQFFGPGTRLTVL.